The present T cell receptor beta chain was sequenced within a study of regulatory T cells in long-lasting Graves disease. A word on this clonotype: The antigen is not known.

Investigators prepared the TCR beta libraries by applying iRepertoire HTBI primers and Arm-PCR of CDR3 regions. TCRdb recomputed calls from the multiplex PCR reads with MiXCR, one row per CDR3 protein. Among around 460,000 distinct CDR3 sequences listed, 20% to 25% were seen once. Regarding time point: persistent/refractory GD, antithyroid drugs over 5 years with positive TRAb. RNA isolated from PBMCs was used to make the TCR library. Study-wide findings and caveats: Patients with persistent Graves' had lower TCR diversity than newly diagnosed patients.

This clonotype was sampled from a female donor with Graves disease. The specimen comprised peripheral blood mononuclear cells (PBMCs), sampled when the disease was refractory, from a patient treated with antithyroid drugs.

CDR3 loop: CSASRRDFSETQYF. In DNA, the CDR3 is TGCAGTGCTAGCCGCCGGGACTTCTCGGAGACCCAGTACTTC. The chain combines TRBV20-1 with TRBJ2-5; D may be TRBD2 (6 bases). Trimming removed 3 bases at V and 5 bases at J, with 16 bases between. Germline V lookup: CDR1 DFQATT, CDR2 SNEGSKA (reference sequence). This CDR3 is built from 14 residues.